These 12 T cell receptor beta chains share one sample of origin, sequenced in a study of CD8 T cells in Susac syndrome. cDNA came from roughly 0.53 to 1 ug RNA primed by random hexamers. TCRdb redid the calling of the immunoSEQ multiplex PCR reads with MiXCR, one entry per CDR3 protein. Found here are tens of thousands of distinct CDR3 sequences, over 85% of them singletons; the top ten hold approximately 0.62%. The specimen sequenced was CD8+ T cells from PBMCs. These receptors came from a human donor with Susac syndrome.

Only one count was recorded for this clonotype. This chain connects TRBV7-2 to TRBJ1-1; 8 nucleotides line up with TRBD1. This CDR3 spans 18 amino acids. Germline loops: CDR1 SGHTA, CDR2 FQGNSA. The V and J ends lost 1 base and 4 bases, in that order; junction bases with no gene match: 14. CDR3 in DNA: TGTGCCAGCAGCTTAGACAGCAGGGGGCGATGGCCGAGCACTGAAGCTTTCTTT. It translates to CASSLDSRGRWPSTEAFF.

The J gene is TRBJ2-1, the V gene TRBV19, with TRBD2 identical over 10 bases. Germline lookup yields CDR1 LNHDA and CDR2 SQIVND (reference sequence). This CDR3 region has 14 residues. V lost 5 bases, J lost 8 bases, and 6 bases stayed unmatched. The CDR3 DNA reads as TGTGCCAGTAGTGTGGGACTAGCGATTGATGAGCAGTTCTTC. This sequence encodes CASSVGLAIDEQFF.

The V gene is TRBV7-2, the J gene TRBJ1-6; 8 bases fit TRBD1. The CDR3 is 15 amino acids. The ends lost 5 bases at V and 4 bases at J; junction bases unmatched: 4. The germline V gene has CDR1 SGHTA and CDR2 FQGNSA. The CDR3 loop reads CASSRTGTYNSPLHF. Written as DNA, the CDR3 is TGTGCCAGCAGCCGGACAGGGACTTATAATTCACCCCTCCACTTT.

CDR3 coding DNA: TGTGCCAGCAGCTTAGAAGTAGGGGGATTCGACACTGAAGCTTTCTTT. Amino acid sequence: CASSLEVGGFDTEAFF. V is TRBV11-2 and J is TRBJ1-1, with D possibly being TRBD1 (6 bases). The CDR3 is 16 residues long. Trimming took off 0 bases at V and 3 bases at J, with 14 bases between the two ends. CDR1 SGHAT and CDR2 FQNNGV come from the germline V gene. Together with reference TRBV11-2 and TRBJ1-1, the CDR3 gives the full variable domain: EAGVAQSPRYKIIEKRQSVAFWCNPISGHATLYWYQQILGQGPKLLIQFQNNGVVDDSQLPKDRFSAERLKGVDSTLKIQPAKLEDSAVYLCASSLEVGGFDTEAFFGQGTRLTVV.

This chain links TRBV11-3 with TRBJ1-1; a possible D gene is TRBD1 (6 bases). CDR3 length: 14 amino acids. The V end was cut by 1 base, the J end by 3 bases, with 9 bases between. From germline, CDR1 is SGHNT and CDR2 YENEEA. For the CDR3, the DNA is TGTGCCAGCAGCTTAGTGTCAGGGGACACTGAAGCTTTCTTT. Amino acid sequence: CASSLVSGDTEAFF.

The chain links TRBV7-3 to TRBJ2-4, with D unresolved. This CDR3 region has 17 residues. CDR1 is SGHTA, CDR2 FQGTGA, per germline. With 4 bases removed from V and 2 bases from J, the gap between germline ends came to 18 bases. CDR3 sequence reads: CASSWSRHRPPKNIQYF. In DNA, the CDR3 is TGTGCCAGCAGCTGGAGCCGACATAGGCCCCCCAAAAACATTCAGTACTTC.

The DNA for the CDR3 is TGTGCCAGCAGCTTAGTCCTCTACGAGCAGTACTTC. Translation gives CASSLVLYEQYF. The chain carries TRBV11-2 and TRBJ2-7; the D is unclear. The CDR3 has 12 residues. CDR1 SGHAT and CDR2 FQNNGV come from the germline V gene. V was pared by 1 base and J by 3 bases, with 4 bases between. Complete variable domain (other parts from reference TRBV11-2 and TRBJ2-7): EAGVAQSPRYKIIEKRQSVAFWCNPISGHATLYWYQQILGQGPKLLIQFQNNGVVDDSQLPKDRFSAERLKGVDSTLKIQPAKLEDSAVYLCASSLVLYEQYFGPGTRLTVT.

V is TRBV2 and J is TRBJ2-7, with 10 nucleotides matching TRBD2. The CDR3 loop spans 15 amino acids. V lost 1 base and J lost 2; bases outside the gene matches: 2. CDR1 and CDR2 (germline): SNHLY, FYNNEI. The CDR3 loop is CASSEGTSGAYEQYF. CDR3 DNA: TGTGCCAGCAGTGAAGGGACTAGCGGAGCCTACGAGCAGTACTTC.

V gene TRBV19 combines with J gene TRBJ2-1; no clear D gene. CDR3 length equals 15 residues. CDR1 and CDR2 from the germline V gene are LNHDA and SQIVND (reference sequence). The V end was cut by 3 bases, the J end by 7 bases, with 16 bases between. CDR3 sequence (DNA): TGTGCCAGTAGTATTGGTAGCCTAGAATTGAATGAGCAGTTCTTC. Translated, it gives CASSIGSLELNEQFF.

The V call is TRBV28, the J call TRBJ2-3, with a weak D call TRBD1 (5 bases). There are 15 residues in the CDR3. V was shortened by 5 bases and J by 0 bases, with 12 bases between the two germline ends. Germline assignment: CDR1 MDHEN and CDR2 SYDVKM. The CDR3 nucleotides read TGTGCCAGCAGTACCAGACAGATTAGCACAGATACGCAGTATTTT. Residues: CASSTRQISTDTQYF.

This clonotype was found a few times. This chain connects TRBV27 to TRBJ2-1; D is unresolved. The CDR3 has 12 amino acids. Germline CDR1 MNHEY, CDR2 SMNVEV (reference sequence). The V end was cut by 5 bases, the J end by 3 bases, with 5 bases between. The DNA of the CDR3 is TGTGCCAGCAGTCTCGACTACAATGAGCAGTTCTTC. The encoded protein is CASSLDYNEQFF.

The chain carries TRBV28 and TRBJ2-7; 8 nucleotides agree with TRBD1. Germline CDR1 is MDHEN and CDR2 is SYDVKM. The CDR3 runs 14 residues. V lost 7 bases, J lost 4 bases, and 9 bases stayed unmatched. CDR3 bases: TGTGCCAGCACCGGACAGGGAACGGTATACGAGCAGTACTTC. It encodes CASTGQGTVYEQYF. Complete variable domain (other parts from reference TRBV28 and TRBJ2-7): DVKVTQSSRYLVKRTGEKVFLECVQDMDHENMFWYRQDPGLGLRLIYFSYDVKMKEKGDIPEGYSVSREKKERFSLILESASTNQTSMYLCASTGQGTVYEQYFGPGTRLTVT.